These T cell receptor beta chains were read from a single sample in a study of radiotherapy plus CTLA-4 blockade in lung cancer. Repertoires were generated with immunoSEQ multiplex PCR, while TCRdb's copy carries only in-frame clones and drops some. The table has tens of thousands of clones, just over 85% seen once; the top ten hold about 20%. The sample here was peripheral blood, taken from a patient treated with radiotherapy plus ipilimumab. These receptors all stem from a human donor with non-small cell lung cancer whose response to radiotherapy plus ipilimumab could not be evaluated. The CDR3 runs from the conserved cysteine through the conserved F or W. Fields, in order: D gene, V gene, clone size, J gene, CDR3 DNA, CDR3 protein. The D gene is left open where the match is weak. The size of a clone is reported for some rows only, either as once, few or many, or as a class for expanded clones.

TRBD1,TRBV6-5,NA,TRBJ1-2,TGTGCCAGCAGTTACCGGGACAGGGGGGGCTATGGCTACACCTTC,CASSYRDRGGYGYTF
NA,TRBV29-1,NA,TRBJ1-4,TGCAGCGTTGACCTGGGCAGGGAAACTAATGAAAAACTGTTTTTT,CSVDLGRETNEKLFF
NA,TRBV11-2,NA,TRBJ2-2,TGTGCCAGCAGCTGGGAGCTGTCCAGGCGCACCGGGGAGCTGTTTTTT,CASSWELSRRTGELFF
NA,TRBV28,once,TRBJ2-4,TGTGCCAGCATGAGCAGCGCCCTAGCCAAAAACATTCAGTACTTC,CASMSSALAKNIQYF
TRBD1,TRBV6-5,NA,TRBJ1-6,TGTGCCAGCAGTTACTCCTCGACAGGGGTAAATTCACCCCTCCACTTT,CASSYSSTGVNSPLHF
TRBD2,TRBV7-3,NA,TRBJ2-1,TGTGCCAGCAGCATGGGACTAGCGGGAGTAGAGCAGTTCTTC,CASSMGLAGVEQFF
TRBD2,TRBV6-6,few,TRBJ2-2,TGTGCCAGCAGTCCCGGGACTAGAGGACGGGAGCTGTTTTTT,CASSPGTRGRELFF
NA,TRBV5-6,NA,TRBJ2-7,TGTGCCAGCAGCGCGGCGGAGCCAGGGGCCTACGAGCAGTACTTC,CASSAAEPGAYEQYF
NA,TRBV15,NA,TRBJ2-1,TGTGCCACCAGCGAGCGGACGGGGGCCTACAATGAGCAGTTCTTC,CATSERTGAYNEQFF
NA,TRBV2,NA,TRBJ1-1,TGTGCCAGCGATTGGGGGCGGGACACTGAAGCTTTCTTT,CASDWGRDTEAFF
TRBD2,TRBV6-1,NA,TRBJ2-7,TGTGCCAGCAAGGCTCTACCGTCACGGGGGGACGAGCAGTACTTC,CASKALPSRGDEQYF
TRBD2,TRBV4-3,NA,TRBJ2-7,TGCGCCAGCAGCCCCTTCCGGGGGGACTACGAGCAGTACTTC,CASSPFRGDYEQYF
NA,TRBV2,once,TRBJ1-5,TGTGCCAGCAGTCCCGGGATCCACAATCAGCCCCAGCATTTT,CASSPGIHNQPQHF
NA,TRBV7-2,NA,TRBJ1-2,TGTGCCAGCAGCTTTCTTGACAGTAACTATGGCTACACCTTC,CASSFLDSNYGYTF
NA,TRBV28,NA,TRBJ2-4,TGTGCCAGCAGCGCCACAGGAGTTGAAAACATTCAGTACTTC,CASSATGVENIQYF
TRBD1,TRBV2,NA,TRBJ1-1,TGTGCCAGCAGGTTCCAGGGGGCGCAGACTGAAGCTTTCTTT,CASRFQGAQTEAFF
NA,TRBV6-5,NA,TRBJ1-2,TGTGCCAGCAGTTTCAACAGGGTGAATAACTATGGCTACACCTTC,CASSFNRVNNYGYTF
TRBD1,TRBV9,NA,TRBJ1-1,TGTGCCAGCAGCGTTCAGGGGGCCCCTTCTGAAGCTTTCTTT,CASSVQGAPSEAFF
NA,TRBV18,NA,TRBJ2-6,TGTGCCAGCTGTCCTGGGGCAGCTGGGGCCAACGTCCTGACTTTC,CASCPGAAGANVLTF
NA,TRBV5-1,once,TRBJ1-1,TGCGCCAGCAGCTCTCTAACCACAGACACTGAAGCTTTCTTT,CASSSLTTDTEAFF
NA,TRBV6-6,few,TRBJ2-2,TGTGCCAGCAGTTACCGCGACAGCCGCACCGGGGAGCTGTTTTTT,CASSYRDSRTGELFF
NA,TRBV4-2,NA,TRBJ2-2,TGTGCCAGCAGCCTGCCAGGGCCCGGGGAGCTGTTTTTT,CASSLPGPGELFF
NA,TRBV5-4,NA,TRBJ1-3,TGTGCCAGCAGCAAGGGGGGGGGCGCATCTGGAAACACCATATATTTT,CASSKGGGASGNTIYF
TRBD1,TRBV6-6,NA,TRBJ2-2,TGTGCCAGCAGCCGGGGACAGGGGTTATCGGGGGAGCTGTTTTTT,CASSRGQGLSGELFF
TRBD1,TRBV9,NA,TRBJ2-7,TGTGCCAGCAGCGTTGACAGGGGGCTGTACGAGCAGTACTTC,CASSVDRGLYEQYF
TRBD1,TRBV5-1,NA,TRBJ2-2,TGCGCCAGCAGCTTCGGGACAGGGTTGGGCGCCGGGGAGCTGTTTTTT,CASSFGTGLGAGELFF
NA,TRBV11-2,NA,TRBJ2-2,TGTGCCAGCAGCACCCCCTTAGGGAGGAGGACCGGGGAGCTGTTTTTT,CASSTPLGRRTGELFF
NA,TRBV6-5,NA,TRBJ1-2,TGTGCCAGCAGTTACTCGAACGGCAGGGGCTATGGCTACACCTTC,CASSYSNGRGYGYTF
TRBD2,TRBV7-9,medium-sized,TRBJ2-5,TGTGCCAGCAGGGGGACTAGCGGGGGAGGAGAGACCCAGTACTTC,CASRGTSGGGETQYF
TRBD1,TRBV2,NA,TRBJ2-2,TGTGCCAGCACCGGGACAGGGGTTGTCTCCGGGGAGCTGTTTTTT,CASTGTGVVSGELFF
NA,TRBV25-1,NA,TRBJ1-2,TGTGCCAGCAGTGACCCGCGGGGGCAAGTCTATGGCTACACCTTC,CASSDPRGQVYGYTF
NA,TRBV19,NA,TRBJ2-3,TGTGCCAGTAGTATAGTACAGACAGATACGCAGTATTTT,CASSIVQTDTQYF
NA,TRBV2,NA,TRBJ2-3,TGTGCCAGCAGTTCAAGGGGGGGGCTTAGCACAGATACGCAGTATTTT,CASSSRGGLSTDTQYF
TRBD2,TRBV27,NA,TRBJ2-5,TGTGCCAGCAGAAGAGGTTTGAGCGGGAGTTTCGAGACCCAGTACTTC,CASRRGLSGSFETQYF
NA,TRBV11-2,NA,TRBJ1-1,TGTGCCAGCAGCTTAGGTCGGACAGTCCGGAACACTGAAGCTTTCTTT,CASSLGRTVRNTEAFF
TRBD1,TRBV5-1,NA,TRBJ2-7,TGCGCCAGCAGCTTGTTGGGACAGGGGGACGAGCAGTACTTC,CASSLLGQGDEQYF
TRBD1,TRBV28,NA,TRBJ2-1,TGTGCCAGCAGAACAGGGGGCTTGGGTGATGAGCAGTTCTTC,CASRTGGLGDEQFF
TRBD2,TRBV9,once,TRBJ2-2,TGTGCCAGCAGCGTGTTTGCGGGAGTCGGGACCGGGGAGCTGTTTTTT,CASSVFAGVGTGELFF
TRBD1,TRBV7-9,NA,TRBJ1-2,TGTGCCAGCAGCCGGGACAGGGCCGATGGCTACACCTTC,CASSRDRADGYTF
NA,TRBV29-1,NA,TRBJ2-3,TGCAGCGTTGAAGATCCGGGGTGGGAAGATACGCAGTATTTT,CSVEDPGWEDTQYF
TRBD1,TRBV19,NA,TRBJ1-6,TGTGCCACCTCCGGGACAGATAATTCACCCCTCCACTTT,CATSGTDNSPLHF
TRBD2,TRBV9,NA,TRBJ2-5,TGTGCCAGCAACTCCGGGACTAGCGGCGCCCAAGAGACCCAGTACTTC,CASNSGTSGAQETQYF
TRBD2,TRBV28,NA,TRBJ2-3,TGTGCCAGCAGCCCGAGCGGGAGGGCGTCAGATACGCAGTATTTT,CASSPSGRASDTQYF
TRBD1,TRBV10-1,NA,TRBJ2-1,TGCGCCAGCAGTGGGGTTAATAGGGGGCGCGGATACAATGAGCAGTTCTTC,CASSGVNRGRGYNEQFF
TRBD2,TRBV27,NA,TRBJ2-1,TGTGCCAGCAGTTCACCCGGGACTAGCGGGTACAATGAGCAGTTCTTC,CASSSPGTSGYNEQFF
NA,TRBV28,once,TRBJ1-2,TGTGCCAGCAGTGTCGCAGGGTCTATGTCTGACGGCTACACCTTC,CASSVAGSMSDGYTF
NA,TRBV19,NA,TRBJ1-1,TGTGCCAGTAGTTTTACTTTGGGGAGGGAGCCGTTGAACACTGAAGCTTTCTTT,CASSFTLGREPLNTEAFF
TRBD2,TRBV7-2,NA,TRBJ2-1,TGTGCCAGCACTTCAAGCGGGGGGTCTGGTGGGGGCGAGCAGTTCTTC,CASTSSGGSGGGEQFF
TRBD1,TRBV6-5,NA,TRBJ2-1,TGTGCCAGCAGTTACAGAGGGGGCGATGAGCAGTTCTTC,CASSYRGGDEQFF
TRBD2,TRBV2,NA,TRBJ2-3,TGTGCCACCCATCTGGACCTAGCGGGGGCGGATACGCAGTATTTT,CATHLDLAGADTQYF
NA,TRBV9,NA,TRBJ2-1,TGTGCCAGCAGCGTAGAACAGGGCAATGAGCAGTTCTTC,CASSVEQGNEQFF
TRBD1,TRBV4-1,NA,TRBJ2-6,TGCGCCAGCAGCCAAGATTGGGGAACAGGGGCCGGGGCCAACGTCCTGACTTTC,CASSQDWGTGAGANVLTF
NA,TRBV4-2,NA,TRBJ1-1,TGTGCCAGCAGCCAAGCCTGGGGGGGGACGAACACTGAAGCTTTCTTT,CASSQAWGGTNTEAFF
NA,TRBV29-1,few,TRBJ1-2,TGCAGCGTTGATCGGGCTAACTATGGCTACACCTTC,CSVDRANYGYTF
TRBD1,TRBV4-3,NA,TRBJ1-5,TGCGCCAGCAGCCGGGACAGGGGGCGCGGGCCCCAGCATTTT,CASSRDRGRGPQHF
TRBD1,TRBV7-8,NA,TRBJ1-1,TGTGCCAGCAATTCAGGGGGTCGGTTGAGGACTGAAGCTTTCTTT,CASNSGGRLRTEAFF
TRBD1,TRBV7-9,NA,TRBJ2-7,TGTGCCAGCAGCGAACAGGGGTCGAACTACGAGCAGTACTTC,CASSEQGSNYEQYF